Listed below are T cell receptor beta chains from one sample, sequenced in a study of human T cells and chemical hapten exposure. TCRdb independently ran MiXCR on the RACE reads; one entry per CDR3 protein. The table records 150,000 to 200,000 distinct CDR3 sequences, about 27% of them present only once. Sequenced here: whole blood, sampled in connection with sensitization to the hapten diphenylcyclopropenone (DPC). All receptors derive from a woman aged 18-30 years with alopecia areata. Some clones in this sample may be carry-over from other donors' samples. CDR3s include the opening cysteine and the closing phenylalanine or tryptophan. A D gene is named only where the DNA matches it firmly. Size tells how often a clone was seen (once, few, many) or the class of an expanded clone, and some rows leave it out.

j_call: TRBJ2-3; v_call: TRBV4-3; clone_size: .; d_call: .; cdr3_aa: CASSQHTDTQYF; cdr3_nt: TGCGCCAGCAGCCAACACACAGATACGCAGTATTTT
j_call: TRBJ2-2; v_call: TRBV4-2; clone_size: .; d_call: .; cdr3_aa: CASSPPRGQGSGELFF; cdr3_nt: TGTGCCAGCAGCCCCCCCCGGGGGCAGGGCAGCGGGGAGCTGTTTTTT
j_call: TRBJ1-1; v_call: TRBV29-1; clone_size: few; d_call: .; cdr3_aa: CSVQTGGTEAFF; cdr3_nt: TGCAGCGTTCAGACCGGCGGCACTGAAGCTTTCTTT
j_call: TRBJ1-6; v_call: TRBV4-3; clone_size: few; d_call: TRBD1; cdr3_aa: CASSQGPGQRQSPLHF; cdr3_nt: TGCGCCAGCAGCCAAGGGCCGGGACAGCGCCAATCACCCCTCCACTTT
j_call: TRBJ2-7; v_call: TRBV20-1; clone_size: .; d_call: TRBD2; cdr3_aa: CSARGTSDHEQYF; cdr3_nt: TGCAGTGCGAGAGGGACTAGCGACCACGAGCAGTACTTC
j_call: TRBJ2-7; v_call: TRBV5-1; clone_size: .; d_call: .; cdr3_aa: CASSLEAGRTYEQYF; cdr3_nt: TGCGCCAGCAGCTTGGAGGCAGGACGGACCTACGAGCAGTACTTC
j_call: TRBJ2-1; v_call: TRBV28; clone_size: few; d_call: .; cdr3_aa: CASSSFTSWFF; cdr3_nt: TGTGCCAGCAGTTCTTTCACCTCGTGGTTCTTC
j_call: TRBJ1-2; v_call: TRBV6-1; clone_size: few; d_call: .; cdr3_aa: CASSHSYGYTF; cdr3_nt: TGTGCCAGCAGCCACAGCTATGGCTACACCTTC
j_call: TRBJ2-5; v_call: TRBV29-1; clone_size: .; d_call: TRBD2; cdr3_aa: CSVLAGGLQETQYF; cdr3_nt: TGCAGCGTTCTAGCGGGGGGCCTCCAAGAGACCCAGTACTTC
j_call: TRBJ1-1; v_call: TRBV7-6; clone_size: .; d_call: .; cdr3_aa: CASSFWGVEAFF; cdr3_nt: TGTGCCAGCAGCTTCTGGGGGGTAGAAGCTTTCTTT
j_call: TRBJ2-5; v_call: TRBV7-2; clone_size: .; d_call: TRBD2; cdr3_aa: CASSFHLAGFQETQYF; cdr3_nt: TGTGCCAGCAGCTTCCACCTAGCGGGATTCCAAGAGACCCAGTACTTC
j_call: TRBJ2-3; v_call: TRBV7-3; clone_size: .; d_call: .; cdr3_aa: CASSSRGPPDTQYF; cdr3_nt: TGTGCCAGCAGCTCCCGGGGGCCCCCAGATACGCAGTATTTT
j_call: TRBJ1-1; v_call: TRBV4-2; clone_size: .; d_call: TRBD1; cdr3_aa: CASSHTDRDTEAFF; cdr3_nt: TGTGCCAGCAGCCATACCGACAGGGACACTGAAGCTTTCTTT
j_call: TRBJ2-7; v_call: TRBV9; clone_size: .; d_call: TRBD2; cdr3_aa: CASSVAAGGAEEQYF; cdr3_nt: TGTGCCAGCAGCGTAGCCGCCGGGGGGGCCGAAGAGCAGTACTTC
j_call: TRBJ1-2; v_call: TRBV27; clone_size: once; d_call: .; cdr3_aa: CASSLHSPNYGYTF; cdr3_nt: TGTGCCAGCAGTTTACACAGTCCTAACTATGGCTACACCTTC
j_call: TRBJ2-7; v_call: TRBV4-3; clone_size: .; d_call: TRBD2; cdr3_aa: CASSQEYSGRWYEQYF; cdr3_nt: TGCGCCAGCAGCCAAGAATATAGCGGGAGGTGGTACGAGCAGTACTTC
j_call: TRBJ2-7; v_call: TRBV6-2/TRBV6-3; clone_size: .; d_call: .; cdr3_aa: CASSLRQSSYEQYF; cdr3_nt: TGTGCCAGCAGCCTCCGACAGAGCTCCTACGAGCAGTACTTC
j_call: TRBJ2-1; v_call: TRBV20-1; clone_size: few; d_call: TRBD1; cdr3_aa: CSATNPTGISYNEQFF; cdr3_nt: TGCAGTGCTACAAACCCGACAGGGATTTCCTACAATGAGCAGTTCTTC
j_call: TRBJ1-5; v_call: TRBV9; clone_size: .; d_call: .; cdr3_aa: CASSVDETGTWPQHF; cdr3_nt: TGTGCCAGCAGCGTAGATGAGACAGGTACTTGGCCCCAGCATTTT
j_call: TRBJ1-2; v_call: TRBV9; clone_size: .; d_call: .; cdr3_aa: CASSVEEFYGYTF; cdr3_nt: TGTGCCAGCAGCGTAGAGGAGTTCTATGGCTACACCTTC
j_call: TRBJ2-5; v_call: TRBV29-1; clone_size: .; d_call: .; cdr3_aa: CSAYRGRETQYF; cdr3_nt: TGCAGCGCCTACCGGGGACGAGAGACCCAGTACTTC
j_call: TRBJ2-7; v_call: TRBV11-2; clone_size: few; d_call: .; cdr3_aa: CASSLPPTYEQYF; cdr3_nt: TGTGCCAGCAGCCTTCCGCCTACCTACGAGCAGTACTTC
j_call: TRBJ1-1; v_call: TRBV9; clone_size: .; d_call: TRBD1; cdr3_aa: CASSEGQKNTEAFF; cdr3_nt: TGTGCCAGCAGCGAGGGACAGAAGAACACTGAAGCTTTCTTT
j_call: TRBJ2-7; v_call: TRBV19; clone_size: few; d_call: TRBD1; cdr3_aa: CASTTGGTGGNEQYF; cdr3_nt: TGTGCCAGTACCACGGGGGGGACAGGGGGCAACGAGCAGTACTTC
j_call: TRBJ1-1; v_call: TRBV10-3; clone_size: few; d_call: .; cdr3_aa: CAISEYGDAEAFF; cdr3_nt: TGTGCCATCAGTGAGTACGGGGATGCTGAAGCTTTCTTT
j_call: TRBJ2-5; v_call: TRBV27; clone_size: .; d_call: TRBD1; cdr3_aa: CASSFRGREETQYF; cdr3_nt: TGTGCCAGCAGTTTCAGGGGGCGCGAGGAGACCCAGTACTTC
j_call: TRBJ2-3; v_call: TRBV20-1; clone_size: few; d_call: TRBD2; cdr3_aa: CSARGSGKDVGTDTQYF; cdr3_nt: TGCAGTGCTAGGGGGAGCGGGAAAGACGTAGGCACAGATACGCAGTATTTT
j_call: TRBJ2-5; v_call: TRBV6-2/TRBV6-3; clone_size: few; d_call: .; cdr3_aa: CASSSGRETQYF; cdr3_nt: TGTGCCAGCAGTTCGGGGCGGGAGACCCAGTACTTC
j_call: TRBJ1-2; v_call: TRBV5-1; clone_size: many; d_call: .; cdr3_aa: CASSLEGSGYTF; cdr3_nt: TGCGCCAGCAGCTTGGAGGGAAGTGGCTACACCTTC
j_call: TRBJ2-6; v_call: TRBV4-3; clone_size: few; d_call: .; cdr3_aa: CASSQGRVLTF; cdr3_nt: TGCGCCAGCAGCCAGGGACGGGTCCTGACTTTC
j_call: TRBJ2-2; v_call: TRBV10-3; clone_size: .; d_call: TRBD2; cdr3_aa: CAISEPSAGLANTGELFF; cdr3_nt: TGTGCCATCAGTGAGCCCTCGGCGGGACTAGCCAACACCGGGGAGCTGTTTTTT
j_call: TRBJ2-6; v_call: TRBV29-1; clone_size: .; d_call: .; cdr3_aa: CSVPDRRGSGANVLTF; cdr3_nt: TGCAGCGTTCCCGACAGGAGGGGCTCTGGGGCCAACGTCCTGACTTTC
j_call: TRBJ2-1; v_call: TRBV5-1; clone_size: .; d_call: .; cdr3_aa: CASSLGQTAYNEQFF; cdr3_nt: TGCGCCAGCAGCTTGGGGCAGACAGCCTACAATGAGCAGTTCTTC
j_call: TRBJ1-5; v_call: TRBV10-3; clone_size: few; d_call: .; cdr3_aa: CAIYRGLDQPQHF; cdr3_nt: TGTGCCATCTACCGGGGACTCGATCAGCCCCAGCATTTT
j_call: TRBJ2-3; v_call: TRBV9; clone_size: .; d_call: TRBD2; cdr3_aa: CASSPLGLGLADTQYF; cdr3_nt: TGTGCCAGCAGCCCCCTAGGACTAGGTCTTGCAGATACGCAGTATTTT
j_call: TRBJ2-3; v_call: TRBV10-3; clone_size: .; d_call: TRBD1; cdr3_aa: CAIMTGSDTQYF; cdr3_nt: TGTGCCATCATGACAGGGTCAGATACGCAGTATTTT
j_call: TRBJ2-3; v_call: TRBV6-4; clone_size: .; d_call: TRBD2; cdr3_aa: CASSNQGLAGTDTQYF; cdr3_nt: TGTGCCAGCAGTAACCAGGGACTAGCGGGCACAGATACGCAGTATTTT
j_call: TRBJ2-1; v_call: TRBV15; clone_size: .; d_call: TRBD2; cdr3_aa: CATSRVAGEQFF; cdr3_nt: TGTGCCACCAGCAGGGTAGCGGGGGAGCAGTTCTTC
j_call: TRBJ2-1; v_call: TRBV15; clone_size: many; d_call: .; cdr3_aa: CATSREDSFQFF; cdr3_nt: TGTGCCACCAGCAGAGAGGACAGTTTCCAGTTCTTC
j_call: TRBJ1-4; v_call: TRBV12-3/TRBV12-4; clone_size: .; d_call: .; cdr3_aa: CASSLRDNEKLFF; cdr3_nt: TGTGCCAGCAGTTTAAGGGATAATGAAAAACTGTTTTTT
j_call: TRBJ2-1; v_call: TRBV12-3/TRBV12-4; clone_size: .; d_call: .; cdr3_aa: CASRNTRDNEQFF; cdr3_nt: TGTGCCAGCAGAAATACTAGGGACAATGAGCAGTTCTTC
j_call: TRBJ2-1; v_call: TRBV24-1; clone_size: .; d_call: .; cdr3_aa: CATSDLQSDSYNEQFF; cdr3_nt: TGTGCCACCAGTGATCTGCAGTCCGACTCCTACAATGAGCAGTTCTTC
j_call: TRBJ2-1; v_call: TRBV10-2; clone_size: few; d_call: .; cdr3_aa: CASLTGAGYYNEQFF; cdr3_nt: TGCGCCAGCCTCACGGGGGCGGGGTATTACAATGAGCAGTTCTTC
j_call: TRBJ1-2; v_call: TRBV24-1; clone_size: .; d_call: TRBD1; cdr3_aa: CATSDSRTGNYGYTF; cdr3_nt: TGTGCCACCAGTGATTCCAGGACAGGGAACTATGGCTACACCTTC
j_call: TRBJ2-5; v_call: TRBV5-1; clone_size: .; d_call: .; cdr3_aa: CASSLAGVQETQYF; cdr3_nt: TGCGCCAGCAGCTTGGCAGGGGTCCAAGAGACCCAGTACTTC
j_call: TRBJ2-7; v_call: TRBV29-1; clone_size: many; d_call: TRBD1; cdr3_aa: CSVAISGTGFGEQYF; cdr3_nt: TGCAGCGTCGCGATTTCCGGGACAGGGTTCGGCGAGCAGTACTTC
j_call: TRBJ2-7; v_call: TRBV20-1; clone_size: .; d_call: TRBD1; cdr3_aa: CSAREGTGPYEQYF; cdr3_nt: TGCAGTGCTAGAGAGGGGACAGGGCCGTACGAGCAGTACTTC
j_call: TRBJ1-1; v_call: TRBV7-8; clone_size: .; d_call: .; cdr3_aa: CASSLGDRAEAFF; cdr3_nt: TGTGCCAGCAGCTTAGGGGACCGCGCTGAAGCTTTCTTT
j_call: TRBJ1-1; v_call: TRBV27; clone_size: few; d_call: .; cdr3_aa: CASSHQGLDTEAFF; cdr3_nt: TGTGCCAGCAGTCACCAGGGGCTCGACACTGAAGCTTTCTTT
j_call: TRBJ1-6; v_call: TRBV20-1; clone_size: many; d_call: .; cdr3_aa: CSAREQTSGNSPLHF; cdr3_nt: TGCAGTGCTAGGGAGCAAACGTCGGGTAATTCACCCCTCCACTTT